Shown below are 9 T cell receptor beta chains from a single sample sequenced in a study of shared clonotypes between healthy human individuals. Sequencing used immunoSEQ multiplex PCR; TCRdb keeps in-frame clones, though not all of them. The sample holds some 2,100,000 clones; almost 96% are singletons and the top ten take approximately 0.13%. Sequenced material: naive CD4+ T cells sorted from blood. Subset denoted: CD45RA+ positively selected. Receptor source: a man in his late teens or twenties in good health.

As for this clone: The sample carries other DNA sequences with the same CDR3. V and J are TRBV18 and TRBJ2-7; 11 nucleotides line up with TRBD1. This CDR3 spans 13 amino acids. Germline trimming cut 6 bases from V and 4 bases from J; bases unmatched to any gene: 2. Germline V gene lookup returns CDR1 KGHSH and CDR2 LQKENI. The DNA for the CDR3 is TGTGCCAGCTCGGGACAGGGGGGTTACGAGCAGTACTTC. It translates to CASSGQGGYEQYF.

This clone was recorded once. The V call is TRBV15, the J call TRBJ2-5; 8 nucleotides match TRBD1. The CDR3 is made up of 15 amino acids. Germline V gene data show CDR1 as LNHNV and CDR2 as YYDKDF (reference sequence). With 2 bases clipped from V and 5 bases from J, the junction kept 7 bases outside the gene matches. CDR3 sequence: CATSRIDRGIETQYF. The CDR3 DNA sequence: TGTGCCACCAGCAGAATTGACAGGGGTATTGAGACCCAGTACTTC.

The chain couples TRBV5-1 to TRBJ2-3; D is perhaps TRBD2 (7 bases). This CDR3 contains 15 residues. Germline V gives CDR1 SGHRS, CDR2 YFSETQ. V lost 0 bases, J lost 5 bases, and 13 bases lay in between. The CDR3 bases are TGCGCCAGCAGCTTGGCCCGGGGGGCTCGAGATACGCAGTATTTT. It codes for CASSLARGARDTQYF.

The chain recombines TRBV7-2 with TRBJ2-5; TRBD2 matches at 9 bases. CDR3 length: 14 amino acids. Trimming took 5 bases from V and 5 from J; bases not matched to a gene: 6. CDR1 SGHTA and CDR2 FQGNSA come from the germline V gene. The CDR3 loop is CASSLQAGGETQYF. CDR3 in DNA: TGTGCCAGCAGCCTACAAGCGGGAGGCGAGACCCAGTACTTC.

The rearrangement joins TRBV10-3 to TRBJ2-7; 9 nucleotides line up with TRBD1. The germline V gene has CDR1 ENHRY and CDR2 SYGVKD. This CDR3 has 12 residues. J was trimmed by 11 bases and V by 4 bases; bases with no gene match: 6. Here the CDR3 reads CAISGDRGMEYF. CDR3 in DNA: TGTGCCATCAGTGGTGACAGGGGGATGGAGTACTTC.

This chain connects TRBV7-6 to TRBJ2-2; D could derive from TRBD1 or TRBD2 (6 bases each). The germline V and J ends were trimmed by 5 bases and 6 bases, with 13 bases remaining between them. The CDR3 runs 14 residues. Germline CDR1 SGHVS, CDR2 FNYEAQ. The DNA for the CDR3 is TGTGCCAGCAGCCCACCCGGGGGCCCCGGGGAGCTGTTTTTT. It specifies CASSPPGGPGELFF. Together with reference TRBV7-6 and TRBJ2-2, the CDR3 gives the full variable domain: GAGVSQSPRYKVTKRGQDVALRCDPISGHVSLYWYRQALGQGPEFLTYFNYEAQQDKSGLPNDRFSAERPEGSISTLTIQRTEQRDSAMYRCASSPPGGPGELFFGEGSRLTVL.

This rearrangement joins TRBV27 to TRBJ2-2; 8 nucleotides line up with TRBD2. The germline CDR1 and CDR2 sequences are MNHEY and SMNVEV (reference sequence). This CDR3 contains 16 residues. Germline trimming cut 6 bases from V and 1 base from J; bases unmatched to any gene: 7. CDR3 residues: CASRIGLAGNTGELFF. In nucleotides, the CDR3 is TGTGCCAGCAGGATCGGACTAGCCGGGAACACCGGGGAGCTGTTTTTT.

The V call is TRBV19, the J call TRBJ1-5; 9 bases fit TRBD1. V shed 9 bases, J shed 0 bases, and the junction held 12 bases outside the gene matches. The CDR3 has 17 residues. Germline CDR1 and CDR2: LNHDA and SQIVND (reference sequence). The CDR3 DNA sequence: TGTGCCAGCCTACCGGGACAGGGTTTCTATAGCAATCAGCCCCAGCATTTT. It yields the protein CASLPGQGFYSNQPQHF.

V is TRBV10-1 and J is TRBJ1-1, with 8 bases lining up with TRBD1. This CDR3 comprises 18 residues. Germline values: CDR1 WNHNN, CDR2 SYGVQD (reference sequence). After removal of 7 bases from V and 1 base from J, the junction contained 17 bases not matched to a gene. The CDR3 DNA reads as TGCGCCAGCAAGACAGGGGCCACACGAAGAGGGGAGAACACTGAAGCTTTCTTT. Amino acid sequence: CASKTGATRRGENTEAFF.